Sequencing of this T cell receptor (beta chain) was carried out in a study of technical replicates of blood from a handful of donors. The CDR3 is made up of 15 amino acids. With 5 bases removed from V and 3 bases from J, the gap between germline ends came to 15 bases. In germline, CDR1 is SNHLY, CDR2 FYNNEI. The data were produced by immunoSEQ multiplex PCR, yet TCRdb's version contains in-frame clones alone and is incomplete. Of about 73,000 clones in the sample, 90% were seen once. Sequencing was carried out using PBMCs. The origin of this receptor is a human donor in good health. Some clones in this sample may be carry-over from other donors' samples. This chain joins TRBV2 and TRBJ2-3, with a weak D call TRBD2 (5 bases). CDR3 sequence reads: CASSSEMLATDTQYF. DNA of the CDR3: TGTGCCAGCAGTTCGGAGATGCTAGCAACAGATACGCAGTATTTT.